This TCR beta chain was profiled in a study of blood T cells in healthy people across ages. Whole-study context: Per every two T cells, about one barcoded beta molecule was captured by template switching.

As concerns this clonotype: Its specificity is not known.

Trimming cost V 4 bases and J 3 bases; bases outside gene matches: 9. Germline loops: CDR1 SGHDN, CDR2 FVKESK. This CDR3 contains 18 residues. Regarding the study as a whole: While age rose, TCR beta diversity per million T cells dropped in a roughly linear way.

A second PCR, run for roughly 7 to 11 cycles, used a sample-barcoded 5' primer plus a J-beta primer mix. Each CDR3 protein gets one entry after TCRdb re-called the 5' RACE reads with MiXCR. The sample records 800,000 to 900,000 distinct CDR3 sequences, less than 80% being singletons. The rearrangement uses TRBV14 and TRBJ2-1; 13 positions match TRBD2. This sequence was found in a man aged 30 to 39 in good health. The sequencing sample was made of blood. The CDR3 protein is CASSPLPGTSGVYNEQFF. In DNA, the CDR3 is TGTGCCAGCAGCCCACTACCCGGGACTAGCGGGGTCTACAATGAGCAGTTCTTC.